A selection of T cell receptor beta chains follows, all from one sample in a study of T-cell reconstitution after alpha-beta-depleted transplantation in children. One entry per CDR3 protein, called by TCRdb with MiXCR from the PCR reads. The sample lists roughly 100,000 distinct CDR3 sequences, approximately 8% occurring once. Source: PBMCs, taken before TCRalphabeta/CD19-depleted stem cell transplant. Source of these receptors: a boy aged 2 to 10 with acute lymphoblastic leukemia, due to receive a stem cell transplant. CDR3s include the opening cysteine and the closing phenylalanine or tryptophan.

len	j_gene	v_gene	CDR3aa
16	TRBJ2-3	TRBV5-1	CASSLPVAGGRDTQYF
14	TRBJ1-2	TRBV6-5	CASSWGQERAGYTF
15	TRBJ2-7	TRBV10-3	CAISEFGTGGSEQYF
15	TRBJ1-2	TRBV7-2	CASSPGTGPGYGYTF
14	TRBJ2-6	TRBV29-1	CSVVGGPGANVLTF
16	TRBJ2-7	TRBV6-1	CASSPYPGTSGHEQYF
16	TRBJ2-5	TRBV7-2	CASSLVSGLPQETQYF
16	TRBJ2-3	TRBV5-1	CASSLRGNGGTDTQYF
14	TRBJ1-2	TRBV14	CASSPLGPFYGYTF
16	TRBJ2-3	TRBV27	CASSFMFGGVGDTQYF
14	TRBJ2-7	TRBV28	CASSPYPRGRALYF